What follows describes a single TCR beta chain. The time point was: sample taken at primary tumor resection. Material for sequencing was whole RNA from tumor, nontumor lung or frozen PBMC, left unsorted. TCRdb reanalysed the 5' RACE reads using MiXCR and keeps one entry per CDR3 protein. The table shows some 64,000 distinct CDR3 sequences, with 7.5% to 8.5% occurring only once. The data belong to a study of spatial heterogeneity in lung cancer. The material was PBMCs, obtained at surgery. The TCR originated in a female donor with early-stage non-small cell lung cancer.

The CDR3 coding sequence is TGTGCTAGTGGTCATGGGAATTCACCCCTCCACTTT. As protein: CASGHGNSPLHF. The chain links TRBV12-5 to TRBJ1-6, with D uncertain. The V gene's germline CDR1 is LGHNT and CDR2 FRNRAP. This CDR3 contains 12 residues. V was pared by 5 bases and J by 7 bases, with 6 bases between.